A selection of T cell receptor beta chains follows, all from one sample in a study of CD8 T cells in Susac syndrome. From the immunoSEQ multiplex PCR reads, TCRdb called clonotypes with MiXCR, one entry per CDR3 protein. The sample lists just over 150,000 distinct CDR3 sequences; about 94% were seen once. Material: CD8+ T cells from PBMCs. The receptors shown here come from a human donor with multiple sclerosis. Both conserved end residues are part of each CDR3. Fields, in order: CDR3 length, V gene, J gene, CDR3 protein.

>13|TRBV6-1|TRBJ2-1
CASRWGFHDEQFF
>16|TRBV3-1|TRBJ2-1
CASSPPADSSYNEQFF
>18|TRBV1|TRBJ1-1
CTSSPGPGQRYPNTEAFF
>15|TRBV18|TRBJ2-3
CASSPNGGLEDTQYF
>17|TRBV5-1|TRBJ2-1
CASSPGQGTSALNEQFF
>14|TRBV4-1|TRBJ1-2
CASSQDRGKDGYTF
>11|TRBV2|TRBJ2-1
CASTVTWEQFF
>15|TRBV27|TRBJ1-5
CASRLGQGVGQPQHF
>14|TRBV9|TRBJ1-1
CASSVAGSGTEAFF
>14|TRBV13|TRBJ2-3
CASSSGTAGDTQYF
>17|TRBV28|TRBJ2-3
CASSSVGKQVDTDTQYF
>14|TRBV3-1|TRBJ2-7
CASSPGGAAYEQYF
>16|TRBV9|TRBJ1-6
CASSDGRSSYNSPLHF
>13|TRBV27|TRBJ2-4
CASSFEAKNIQYF
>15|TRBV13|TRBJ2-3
CASSPGGLGTDTQYF
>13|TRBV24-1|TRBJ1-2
CATSDFSGGGYTF
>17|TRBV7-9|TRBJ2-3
CASSGIGTHRRGDTQYF
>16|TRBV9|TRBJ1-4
CASSVGNKATNEKLFF
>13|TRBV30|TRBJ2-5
CAWSYGGQETQYF
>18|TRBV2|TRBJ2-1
CASSVIGWAPSSYNEQFF
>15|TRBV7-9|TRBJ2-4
CASSRGGGAKNIQYF
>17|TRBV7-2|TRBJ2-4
CASSLGTGRSPKNIQYF
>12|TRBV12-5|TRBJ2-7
CASGPTGVEQYF
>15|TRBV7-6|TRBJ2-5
CASSAWTSGDGTQYF
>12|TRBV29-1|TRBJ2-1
CSVEDTYNEQFF
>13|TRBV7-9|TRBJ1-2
CASSPGGIYGYTF
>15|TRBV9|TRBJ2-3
CASTPGDRVTDTQYF
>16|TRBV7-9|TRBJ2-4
CASSPSAGEAKNIQYF
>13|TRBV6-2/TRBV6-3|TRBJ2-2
CASSPLISGELFF
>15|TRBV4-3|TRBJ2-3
CASSQDAGGTDTQYF
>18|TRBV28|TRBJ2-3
CASSLSIFRGPIGDTQYF
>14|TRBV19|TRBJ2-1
CASLKRGGPNEQFF
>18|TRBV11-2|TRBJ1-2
CASSLVFSGYRGDYGYTF
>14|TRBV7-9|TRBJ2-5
CASSPRDSEETQYF
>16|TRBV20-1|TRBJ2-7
CSARDRNRYKGGGQYF
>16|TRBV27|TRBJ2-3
CASRWAGGISTDTQYF
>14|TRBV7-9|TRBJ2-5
CASSDRAAQETQYF
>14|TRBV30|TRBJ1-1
CAWSTGGWVTEAFF
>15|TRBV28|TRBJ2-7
CASSFSQGSNLRQYF
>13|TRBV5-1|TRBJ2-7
CASSLSETYEQYF
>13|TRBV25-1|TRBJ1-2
CASTSGRNYGYTF
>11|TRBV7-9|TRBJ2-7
CASSLGREQYF
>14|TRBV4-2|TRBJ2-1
CASSQNVPMGSQFF
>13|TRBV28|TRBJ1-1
CASSLYTGVETFF
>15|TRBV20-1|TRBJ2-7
CSADVSGQALYEQYF
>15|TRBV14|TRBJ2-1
CASSLDRSSYNEQFF
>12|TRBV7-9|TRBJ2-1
CASSPMRNEQFF
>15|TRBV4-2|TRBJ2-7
CASSQGEAGAYEQYF